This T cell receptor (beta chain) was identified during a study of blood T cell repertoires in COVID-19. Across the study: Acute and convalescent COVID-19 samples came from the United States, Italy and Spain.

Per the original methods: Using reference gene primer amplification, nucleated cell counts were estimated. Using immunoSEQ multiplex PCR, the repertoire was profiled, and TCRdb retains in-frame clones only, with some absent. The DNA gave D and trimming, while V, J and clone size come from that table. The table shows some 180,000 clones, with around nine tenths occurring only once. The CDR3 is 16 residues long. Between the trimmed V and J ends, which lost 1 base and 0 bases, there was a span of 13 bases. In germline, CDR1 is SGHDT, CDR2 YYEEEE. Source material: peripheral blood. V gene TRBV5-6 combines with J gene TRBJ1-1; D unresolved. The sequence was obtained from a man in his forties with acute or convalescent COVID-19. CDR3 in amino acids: CASSLYGEPLNTEAFF. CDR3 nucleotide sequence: TGTGCCAGCAGCTTGTACGGGGAACCCCTGAACACTGAAGCTTTCTTT.